This TCR beta chain was retrieved from a study of cytomegalovirus exposure and HLA in healthy donors. Overall study: The roughly 130 validation repertoires used the same platform as the 550 to 850 first-cohort repertoires (as reported by a later analysis).

Sequencing used immunoSEQ multiplex PCR; TCRdb keeps in-frame clones, though not all of them. Of roughly 150,000 clones detected, around 87% appear once; the ten largest clones hold approximately 8.7%. The donors were members of the roughly 130-subject validation cohort (separate from the roughly 660-subject first cohort). This clone was seen only a few times. Its target is unknown. Study-level findings and limits: According to reports, the classifier identified cytomegalovirus status with high specificity and sensitivity. Among TCR beta chains, those listed as cytomegalovirus-associated numbered fewer than 200.

This TCR was sampled from a man aged 18 to 35 in good health and CMV-seropositive. Material: PBMCs.

CDR3 in DNA: TGTGCCACCAGCAGCCGGGACAGGGGGCTAGAGCAGTTCTTC. Amino acids: CATSSRDRGLEQFF. The chain employs TRBV15 and TRBJ2-1; 12 nucleotides line up with TRBD1. Trimming at V came to 3 bases and at J to 10 bases, leaving 4 bases not matched to a gene. Germline V gene lookup returns CDR1 LNHNV and CDR2 YYDKDF (reference sequence). The CDR3 sequence is 14 residues long.